This record covers a single T cell receptor beta chain. What it binds is unknown. The V gene's germline CDR1 is KGHSH and CDR2 LQKENI. CDR3 length: 15 residues. V was shortened by 1 base and J by 0 bases, with 10 bases between the two germline ends. Using immunoSEQ multiplex PCR, the repertoire was profiled, and TCRdb retains in-frame clones only, with some absent. The data hold 95,000 to 150,000 clones, with 93% observed a single time. These data are taken from a study of OX40 agonist ivuxolimab in advanced cancers. Study at large: Having had anti-PD-1, anti-PD-L1 or anti-CTLA-4 therapy before was allowed, and roughly 38% had some. Partial responses occurred in Three dose-escalation patients, one with hepatocellular carcinoma and two with cutaneous melanoma. General observations from the study: Also showing low normalized T-cell clonal expansion were some of the nonresponders.

The chain recombines TRBV18 with TRBJ2-7, with no clear D. The source of this sequence is an adult with an advanced solid tumor such as melanoma, head and neck, liver or kidney cancer. The material was CD4+ or CD8+ T cells sorted from blood, obtained in a trial of the OX40 agonist ivuxolimab. The CDR3 bases are TGTGCCAGCTCACCACTGACCCGTAGCTCCTACGAGCAGTACTTC. This gives the protein CASSPLTRSSYEQYF.